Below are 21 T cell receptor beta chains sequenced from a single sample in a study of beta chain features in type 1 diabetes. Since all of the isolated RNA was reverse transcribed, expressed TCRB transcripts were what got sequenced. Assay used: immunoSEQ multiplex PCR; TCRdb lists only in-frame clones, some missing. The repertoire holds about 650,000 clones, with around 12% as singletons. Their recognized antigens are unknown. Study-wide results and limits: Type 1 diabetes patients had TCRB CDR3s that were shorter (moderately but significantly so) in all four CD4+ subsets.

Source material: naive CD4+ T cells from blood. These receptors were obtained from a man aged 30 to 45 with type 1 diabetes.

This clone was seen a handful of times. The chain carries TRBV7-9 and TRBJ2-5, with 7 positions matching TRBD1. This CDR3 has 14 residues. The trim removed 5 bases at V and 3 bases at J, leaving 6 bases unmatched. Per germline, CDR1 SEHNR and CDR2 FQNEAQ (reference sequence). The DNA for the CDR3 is TGTGCCAGCAGCGGGACAGCGTACGAAGAGACCCAGTACTTC. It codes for CASSGTAYEETQYF.

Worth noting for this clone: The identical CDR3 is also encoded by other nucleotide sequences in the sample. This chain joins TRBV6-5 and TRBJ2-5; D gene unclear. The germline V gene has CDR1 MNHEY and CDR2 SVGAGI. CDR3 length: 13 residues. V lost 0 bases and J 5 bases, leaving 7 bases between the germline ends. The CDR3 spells CASSYSVGETQYF. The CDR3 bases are TGTGCCAGCAGTTACTCGGTGGGCGAGACCCAGTACTTC.

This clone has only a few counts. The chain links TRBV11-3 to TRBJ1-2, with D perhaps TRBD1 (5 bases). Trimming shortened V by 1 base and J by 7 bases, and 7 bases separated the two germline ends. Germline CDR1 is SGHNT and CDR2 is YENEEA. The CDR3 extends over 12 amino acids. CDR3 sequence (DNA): TGTGCCAGCAGCTTAGGCAGGGCTGGCTACACCTTC. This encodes CASSLGRAGYTF.

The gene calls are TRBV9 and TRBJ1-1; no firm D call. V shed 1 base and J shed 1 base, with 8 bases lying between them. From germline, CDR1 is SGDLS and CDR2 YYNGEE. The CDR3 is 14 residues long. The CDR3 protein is CASSVTLRNTEAFF. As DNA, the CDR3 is TGTGCCAGCAGCGTAACTCTACGGAACACTGAAGCTTTCTTT.

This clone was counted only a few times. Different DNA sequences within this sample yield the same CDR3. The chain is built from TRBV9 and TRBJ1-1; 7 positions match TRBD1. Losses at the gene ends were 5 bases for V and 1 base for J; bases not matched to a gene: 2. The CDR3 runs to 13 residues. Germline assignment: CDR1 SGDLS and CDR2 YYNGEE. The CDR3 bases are TGTGCCAGCAGTGACAGGGAGAACACTGAAGCTTTCTTT. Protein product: CASSDRENTEAFF.

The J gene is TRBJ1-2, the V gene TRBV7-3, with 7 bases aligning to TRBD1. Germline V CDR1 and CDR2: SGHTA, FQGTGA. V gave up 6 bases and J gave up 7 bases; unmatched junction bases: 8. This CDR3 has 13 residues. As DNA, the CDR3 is TGTGCCAGCAGTTACGACAGGGAGGCTGGCTACACCTTC. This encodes CASSYDREAGYTF. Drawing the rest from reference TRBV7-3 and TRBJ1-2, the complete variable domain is GAGVSQTPSNKVTEKGKYVELRCDPISGHTALYWYRQSLGQGPEFLIYFQGTGAADDSGLPNDRFFAVRPEGSVSTLKIQRTERGDSAVYLCASSYDREAGYTFGSGTRLTVV.

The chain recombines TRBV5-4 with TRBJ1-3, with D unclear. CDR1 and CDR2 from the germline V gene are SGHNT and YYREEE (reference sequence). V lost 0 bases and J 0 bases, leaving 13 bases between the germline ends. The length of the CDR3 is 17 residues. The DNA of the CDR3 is TGTGCCAGCAGCTTGGGGCTCACGAGGGACTCTGGAAACACCATATATTTT. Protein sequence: CASSLGLTRDSGNTIYF.

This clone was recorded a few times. The DNA of the CDR3 is TGTGCCAACAAAAGGGAGGTCGGGGAGCTGTTTTTT. Encoded protein: CANKREVGELFF. This rearrangement joins TRBV2 to TRBJ2-2; tentative D call: TRBD2 (6 bases). The germline V and J ends were trimmed by 10 bases and 7 bases, with 13 bases remaining between them. The CDR3 consists of 12 residues. Germline CDR1 reads SNHLY; CDR2 reads FYNNEI. Full variable domain (rest looked up from reference TRBV2 and TRBJ2-2): EPEVTQTPSHQVTQMGQEVILRCVPISNHLYFYWYRQILGQKVEFLVSFYNNEISEKSEIFDDQFSVERPDGSNFTLKIRSTKLEDSAMYFCANKREVGELFFGEGSRLTVL.

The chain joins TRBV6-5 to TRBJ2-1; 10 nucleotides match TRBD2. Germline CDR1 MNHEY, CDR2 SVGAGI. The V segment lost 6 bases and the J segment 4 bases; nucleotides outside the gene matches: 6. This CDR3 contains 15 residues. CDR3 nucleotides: TGTGCCAGCAGCGATACTAGCGGGGTATACAATGAGCAGTTCTTC. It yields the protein CASSDTSGVYNEQFF.

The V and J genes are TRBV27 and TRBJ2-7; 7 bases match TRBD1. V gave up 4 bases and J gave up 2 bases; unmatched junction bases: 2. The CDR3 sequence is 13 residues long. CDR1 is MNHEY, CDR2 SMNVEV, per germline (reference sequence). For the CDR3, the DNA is TGTGCCAGCAGTTCGGACAGGACCTACGAGCAGTACTTC. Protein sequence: CASSSDRTYEQYF.

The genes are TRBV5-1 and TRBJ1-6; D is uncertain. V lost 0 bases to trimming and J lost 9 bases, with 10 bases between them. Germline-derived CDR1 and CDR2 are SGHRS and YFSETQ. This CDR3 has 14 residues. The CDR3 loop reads CASSLGSSGSPLHF. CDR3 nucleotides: TGCGCCAGCAGCTTGGGCAGTTCGGGTTCACCCCTCCACTTT.

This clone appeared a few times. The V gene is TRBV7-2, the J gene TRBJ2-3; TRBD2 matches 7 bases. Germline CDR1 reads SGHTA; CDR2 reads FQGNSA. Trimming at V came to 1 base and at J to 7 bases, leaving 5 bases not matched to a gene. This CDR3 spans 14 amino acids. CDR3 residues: CASSLVGGENTQYF. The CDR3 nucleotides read TGTGCCAGCAGCTTAGTGGGGGGGGAGAATACGCAGTATTTT.

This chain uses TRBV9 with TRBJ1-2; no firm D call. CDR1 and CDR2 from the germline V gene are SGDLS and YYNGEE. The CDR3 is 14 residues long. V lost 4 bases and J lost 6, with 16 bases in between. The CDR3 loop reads CASSSVGPSDGYTF. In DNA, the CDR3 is TGTGCCAGCAGCTCCGTTGGACCCAGCGATGGCTACACCTTC.

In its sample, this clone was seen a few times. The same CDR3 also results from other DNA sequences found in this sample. The CDR3, as DNA: TGTGCCAGCAGCGTAACTAGCGGGGGCACAGATACGCAGTATTTT. Amino acids: CASSVTSGGTDTQYF. The chain recombines TRBV9 with TRBJ2-3; 10 nucleotides align to TRBD2. Germline V lookup: CDR1 SGDLS, CDR2 YYNGEE. After removal of 1 base from V and 1 base from J, the junction contained 0 bases not matched to a gene. The CDR3 is 15 residues long.

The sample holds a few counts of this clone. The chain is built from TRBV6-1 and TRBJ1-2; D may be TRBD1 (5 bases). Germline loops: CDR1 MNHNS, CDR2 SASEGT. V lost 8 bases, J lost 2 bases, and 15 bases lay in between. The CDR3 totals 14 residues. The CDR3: CASRDWDWNYGYTF. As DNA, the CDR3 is TGTGCCAGCCGGGATTGGGACTGGAACTATGGCTACACCTTC.

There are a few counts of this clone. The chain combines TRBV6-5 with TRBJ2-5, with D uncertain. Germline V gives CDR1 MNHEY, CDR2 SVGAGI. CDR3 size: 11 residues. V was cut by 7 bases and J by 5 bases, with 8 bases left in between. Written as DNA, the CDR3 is TGTGCCAGCACTCGCTTGGAGACCCAGTACTTC. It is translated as CASTRLETQYF.

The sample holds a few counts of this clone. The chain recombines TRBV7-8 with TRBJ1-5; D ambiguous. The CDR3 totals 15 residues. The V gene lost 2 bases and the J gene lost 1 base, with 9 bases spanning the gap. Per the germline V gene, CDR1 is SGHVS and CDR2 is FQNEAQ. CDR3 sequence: CASSLWGVSNQPQHF. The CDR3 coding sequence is TGTGCCAGCAGCTTATGGGGTGTAAGCAATCAGCCCCAGCATTTT.

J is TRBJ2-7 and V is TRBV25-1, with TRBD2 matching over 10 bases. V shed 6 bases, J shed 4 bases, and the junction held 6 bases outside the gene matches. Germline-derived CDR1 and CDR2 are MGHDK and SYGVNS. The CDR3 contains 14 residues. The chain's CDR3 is CASRGTAGGYEQYF. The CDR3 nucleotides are TGTGCCAGCAGGGGGACAGCGGGAGGGTACGAGCAGTACTTC.

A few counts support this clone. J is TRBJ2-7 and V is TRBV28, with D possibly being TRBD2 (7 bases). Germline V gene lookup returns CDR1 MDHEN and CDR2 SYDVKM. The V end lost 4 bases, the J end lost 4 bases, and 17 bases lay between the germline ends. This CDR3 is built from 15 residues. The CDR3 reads CASSSRGAGVYEQYF. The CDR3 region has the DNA TGTGCCAGCAGTTCTCGGGGGGCCGGGGTGTACGAGCAGTACTTC.

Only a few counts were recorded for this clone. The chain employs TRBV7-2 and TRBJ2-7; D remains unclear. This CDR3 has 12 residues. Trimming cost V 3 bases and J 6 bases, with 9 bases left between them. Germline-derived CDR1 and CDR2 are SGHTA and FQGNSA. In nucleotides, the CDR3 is TGTGCCAGCAGCTTCCAAGGCCTCGAGCAGTACTTC. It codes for CASSFQGLEQYF. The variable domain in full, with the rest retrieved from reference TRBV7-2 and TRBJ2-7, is GAGVSQSPSNKVTEKGKDVELRCDPISGHTALYWYRQSLGQGLEFLIYFQGNSAPDKSGLPSDRFSAERTGGSVSTLTIQRTQQEDSAVYLCASSFQGLEQYFGPGTRLTVT.

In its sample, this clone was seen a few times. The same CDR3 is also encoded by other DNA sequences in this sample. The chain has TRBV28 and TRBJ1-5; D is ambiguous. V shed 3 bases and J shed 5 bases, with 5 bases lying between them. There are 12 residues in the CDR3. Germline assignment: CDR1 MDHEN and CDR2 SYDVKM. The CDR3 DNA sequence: TGTGCCAGCAGTTTTAGTGATCAGCCCCAGCATTTT. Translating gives CASSFSDQPQHF.